These T cell receptor beta chains were read from a single sample in a study of T cells of healthy individuals. TCRdb re-derived calls from the 5' RACE reads in MiXCR, one entry per CDR3 protein. The sample consists of 60,000 to 70,000 distinct CDR3 sequences, roughly 16% of them appearing once. All receptors come from a human donor in good health. The conserved cysteine and the conserved F or W are not part of the CDR3 here. The D gene is left open where the match is weak.

- | TRBJ2-1 | TRBV27 | ASSLSTSTHNEQF
- | TRBJ2-1 | TRBV20-1 | SAGVLYNEQF
- | TRBJ2-1 | TRBV4-2 | ASSQSLADLYNEQF
- | TRBJ2-7 | TRBV20-1 | SARDDGASSWEQY
- | TRBJ2-2 | TRBV5-5 | ASSSLRGGTGELF
TRBD1 | TRBJ2-3 | TRBV5-1 | ASSSRDRSTDTQY
TRBD2 | TRBJ2-1 | TRBV12-3/TRBV12-4 | ASSPQGLAGGPSYNEQF
- | TRBJ1-5 | TRBV7-2 | ASSGRRSQPQH
- | TRBJ1-1 | TRBV5-3 | ARSSPGLGGNTEAF
- | TRBJ1-2 | TRBV28 | ASSPPGGVYGYT
- | TRBJ1-1 | TRBV13 | ASSLGGGAF
TRBD1 | TRBJ2-7 | TRBV7-2 | ASSDRTGQPPSYEQY
- | TRBJ2-7 | TRBV20-1 | SARDPGVSYEQY
TRBD2 | TRBJ2-5 | TRBV20-1 | SAHEGGPTLAGEETQY
TRBD1 | TRBJ1-4 | TRBV3-1 | ASNRGDAQLF
TRBD1 | TRBJ1-2 | TRBV4-3 | ASSQAGTGEYGYT
TRBD1 | TRBJ1-2 | TRBV20-1 | SATQGAYNYGYT
- | TRBJ1-3 | TRBV5-1 | ASSLTQGNTIY
- | TRBJ2-3 | TRBV5-6 | ASSLGTNTDTQY
- | TRBJ2-1 | TRBV27 | ASMSGGEGNEQF
TRBD2 | TRBJ2-7 | TRBV13 | ASSLEVWLAGEYEQY
- | TRBJ1-2 | TRBV28 | ASSLTVVGNYGYT
- | TRBJ2-1 | TRBV7-2 | ASSIAVSSYNEQF
- | TRBJ1-1 | TRBV18 | ASSPRQENTEAF
- | TRBJ2-4 | TRBV20-1 | SAEGQILAKNIQY
TRBD1 | TRBJ1-2 | TRBV5-1 | ASSAGTGVRGYT
- | TRBJ1-1 | TRBV7-9 | ASSFGPKAEAF
TRBD1 | TRBJ2-5 | TRBV7-9 | ASSPTSGQREETQY
TRBD2 | TRBJ2-3 | TRBV5-1 | ASSPGTSGSTDTQY
TRBD1 | TRBJ2-7 | TRBV19 | ASSGTGGSYEQY
TRBD1 | TRBJ1-3 | TRBV20-1 | SAITDRGSTIY
- | TRBJ1-4 | TRBV4-2 | ASSQFGLDTGREKLF
- | TRBJ2-5 | TRBV20-1 | SAPRQAGIQETQY
- | TRBJ2-7 | TRBV20-1 | SARGEQGLGEQY
- | TRBJ2-5 | TRBV5-4 | ASNFNRDSQETQY
TRBD1 | TRBJ2-7 | TRBV10-3 | ATGGGQGAYEQY
- | TRBJ1-1 | TRBV12-3/TRBV12-4 | ASNRGQNTEAF
- | TRBJ1-2 | TRBV9 | ASSYAGANYGYT
- | TRBJ1-4 | TRBV5-1 | ASRLGTNEKLF
- | TRBJ1-1 | TRBV2 | ASPRAGGGTEAF
- | TRBJ2-1 | TRBV7-9 | ASRPGPRGHNEQF